What follows are 27 T cell receptor beta chains derived from one specimen sequenced in a study of regulatory T cells in long-lasting Graves disease. The time point here: newly diagnosed GD, antithyroid drugs for less than 3 months. There was RNA extracted from PBMCs, and the TCR library was made from it. Both iRepertoire HTBI primers and Arm-PCR of CDR3 regions were used to build the TCR beta libraries. TCRdb re-called the multiplex PCR reads through MiXCR, storing one row per CDR3 protein. This table has 400,000 to 500,000 distinct CDR3 sequences, 12% to 15% appearing once. These same data were also listed under a study on T cells in Graves' hyperthyroidism and ophthalmopathy.

The source material was peripheral blood mononuclear cells (PBMCs), sampled at new diagnosis, from a patient treated with antithyroid drugs. All receptors derive from a woman between 50 and 59 years old with Graves disease.

This clonotype was observed a handful of times. The J gene is TRBJ2-7, the V gene TRBV4-1; TRBD1 aligns across 7 bases. The germline CDR1 and CDR2 sequences are MGHRA and YSYEKL. This CDR3 region has 17 residues. J lost 0 bases, V lost 1 base, and 9 bases had no gene match. CDR3 nucleotide sequence: TGCGCCAGCAGCCAAGGCCACCGGGACAGAGCCTCCTACGAGCAGTACTTC. This gives the protein CASSQGHRDRASYEQYF.

This clonotype has at least ten counts. This rearrangement joins TRBV19 to TRBJ2-1; D may be TRBD2 (5 bases). The CDR3 runs to 16 residues. The V end lost 9 bases, the J end lost 0 bases, and 18 bases lay between the germline ends. CDR1 is LNHDA, CDR2 SQIVND, per germline (reference sequence). This chain's CDR3 is CASSLTLGLSYNEQFF. The CDR3 DNA sequence: TGTGCCAGCAGTCTAACCCTAGGACTCTCCTACAATGAGCAGTTCTTC.

The chain joins TRBV6-1 to TRBJ2-5, with a tentative D call TRBD2 (6 bases). The CDR3 loop spans 15 amino acids. Germline V CDR1 and CDR2: MNHNS, SASEGT. V dropped 1 base and J dropped 2 bases, with 11 bases sitting between them. The CDR3 protein is CASSEGLGGQETQYF. In nucleotides, the CDR3 is TGTGCCAGCAGTGAAGGACTAGGCGGGCAAGAGACCCAGTACTTC.

This clonotype was observed a handful of times. Being one base from a much bigger clone, this may be a read error. The chain employs TRBV12-3 or TRBV12-4 and TRBJ2-7, with 9 bases lining up with TRBD1. The J segment lost 2 bases and the V segment lost 6 bases, leaving 5 bases of the junction unmatched. This CDR3 spans 14 amino acids. CDR3 DNA sequence: TGTGCCAGCAGGCCCGGGACAGGGCCCTACGAGCAGTACTTC. This gives the protein CASRPGTGPYEQYF.

This clonotype was detected ten times or more. The J gene is TRBJ2-7, the V gene TRBV30; a possible D gene is TRBD1 (5 bases). The CDR3 runs to 12 residues. Germline CDR1 and CDR2: GTSNPN and SVGIG (reference sequence). V gave up 0 bases and J gave up 3 bases, with 6 bases separating them. CDR3 protein: CAWSVTGYEQYF. CDR3 coding DNA: TGTGCCTGGAGTGTAACAGGCTACGAGCAGTACTTC.

This clonotype has a count of ten or more. This chain connects TRBV3-1 to TRBJ1-5; 8 positions match TRBD1. Germline V gene data show CDR1 as LGHDT and CDR2 as YNNKEL (reference sequence). V dropped 1 base and J dropped 5; count of bases not matched to a gene: 7. This CDR3 has 16 residues. CDR3 nucleotide sequence: TGTGCCAGCAGCCAAGGGACAGGGAGGGTGGATCAGCCCCAGCATTTT. Residues: CASSQGTGRVDQPQHF.

This chain links TRBV4-1 with TRBJ2-4; perhaps D is TRBD1 or TRBD2 (5 bases each). This CDR3 region has 17 residues. Trimming stripped 3 bases from V and 1 base from J, with 16 bases between. Germline V CDR1 and CDR2: MGHRA, YSYEKL. The CDR3 DNA follows: TGCGCCAGCAGCCAGACACCGGGGCTTGGGGCCAAAAACATTCAGTACTTC. Translating gives CASSQTPGLGAKNIQYF.

Only a few counts were recorded for this clonotype. The genes are TRBV27 and TRBJ2-3; D call uncertain. The germline CDR1 and CDR2 sequences are MNHEY and SMNVEV (reference sequence). V gave up 1 base and J gave up 0 bases, with 8 bases separating them. CDR3 size: 15 residues. The CDR3 nucleotides are TGTGCCAGCAGTTTATGGGAAACTAGCACAGATACGCAGTATTTT. Its protein product is CASSLWETSTDTQYF.

In this sample, this clonotype turned up many times. The chain joins TRBV3-1 to TRBJ1-5; D unclear. The CDR3 spans 12 residues. Germline assignment: CDR1 LGHDT and CDR2 YNNKEL (reference sequence). V was cut by 4 bases and J by 7 bases, with 8 bases left in between. In nucleotides, the CDR3 is TGTGCCAGCAGCCTCGGCAGGCAGCCCCAGCATTTT. Its translation: CASSLGRQPQHF. Variable domain in full (rest from reference TRBV3-1 and TRBJ1-5): DTAVSQTPKYLVTQMGNDKSIKCEQNLGHDTMYWYKQDSKKFLKIMFSYNNKELIINETVPNRFSPKSPDKAHLNLHINSLELGDSAVYFCASSLGRQPQHFGDGTRLSIL.

This clonotype was counted only a few times. This sequence joins TRBV4-1 and TRBJ1-5; 7 bases map to TRBD1. The CDR3 is made up of 14 amino acids. Germline CDR1 and CDR2: MGHRA and YSYEKL. V was clipped by 2 bases and J by 7 bases; unmatched bases: 5. The CDR3 protein is CASSQLTGPQPQHF. The CDR3 bases are TGCGCCAGCAGCCAACTGACAGGGCCCCAGCCCCAGCATTTT.

This sequence joins TRBV4-1 and TRBJ2-7; unclear D gene. V dropped 5 bases and J dropped 9 bases, with 17 bases sitting between them. CDR3 length equals 13 residues. The V gene's germline CDR1 is MGHRA and CDR2 YSYEKL. This CDR3 reads CASSLSPNGGQYF. The CDR3 nucleotides are TGCGCCAGCAGCTTAAGCCCCAACGGCGGGCAGTACTTC.

This clonotype was seen more than once but under ten times. The CDR3 sequence is CASSQDRAGTGFEQYF. CDR3 sequence (DNA): TGTGCCAGCAGCCAAGATCGGGCCGGGACAGGGTTCGAGCAGTACTTC. V is TRBV4-2 and J is TRBJ2-7, with 9 bases fitting TRBD1. The germline V gene encodes CDR1 LGHNA and CDR2 YNFKEQ. The CDR3 has 16 amino acids. V lost 0 bases, J lost 6 bases, and 9 bases stayed unmatched.

In this sample, this clonotype turned up a few times. This chain links TRBV6-2 or TRBV6-3 with TRBJ2-1; 7 bases fit TRBD1. CDR3 length: 13 residues. The germline V gene encodes CDR1 MNHEY and CDR2 SVGEGT. J gave up 15 bases and V 6 bases, and 14 bases lay outside the gene matches. In DNA form, the CDR3 reads TGTGCCAGCAGCCAGCCATTTGGACAGGTGTTGTTCTTC. Translating it yields CASSQPFGQVLFF.

This clonotype was recorded at least ten times. This chain connects TRBV19 to TRBJ1-1, with 9 nucleotides matching TRBD1. The V and J ends lost 5 bases and 7 bases, in that order; junction bases with no gene match: 5. The length of the CDR3 is 13 residues. Germline V gene sequence: CDR1 LNHDA, CDR2 SQIVND (reference sequence). CDR3 sequence reads: CASSAPDRGEAFF. As DNA, the CDR3 is TGTGCCAGTAGTGCACCGGACAGGGGTGAAGCTTTCTTT. The whole variable domain, filled in from reference TRBV19 and TRBJ1-1, reads DGGITQSPKYLFRKEGQNVTLSCEQNLNHDAMYWYRQDPGQGLRLIYYSQIVNDFQKGDIAEGYSVSREKKESFPLTVTSAQKNPTAFYLCASSAPDRGEAFFGQGTRLTVV.

This clonotype was seen at least ten times. The chain links TRBV2 to TRBJ1-3; D gene uncertain. V lost 2 bases, J lost 0 bases, and 5 bases lay in between. The CDR3 has 14 residues. Germline V gene data show CDR1 as SNHLY and CDR2 as FYNNEI. This CDR3 reads CASSEQFSGNTIYF. The CDR3 DNA reads TGTGCCAGCAGTGAACAGTTCTCTGGAAACACCATATATTTT.

Remarks on this clonotype: A read error is possible here, since a much larger clone lies one base away. V and J are TRBV6-1 and TRBJ2-5; 9 bases map to TRBD2. Near its end, the DNA agrees better with TRBJ2-1, so the J call may be wrong. From germline, CDR1 is MNHNS and CDR2 SASEGT. The CDR3 contains 15 residues. The CDR3 bases are TGTGCCAGCATGAGGACTAGCGTCGGACACAATGAGCAGTTCTTC. Protein: CASMRTSVGHNEQFF.

The table lists this clonotype with a few counts. V is TRBV20-1 and J is TRBJ2-4; D is undetermined. From germline, CDR1 is DFQATT and CDR2 SNEGSKA (reference sequence). Trimming removed 5 bases at V and 2 bases at J, with 10 bases between. The CDR3 is 13 amino acids. CDR3 coding DNA: TGCAGTGCTTGGGAATCTCCCAAAAACATTCAGTACTTC. Its translation is CSAWESPKNIQYF.

There are many counts of this clonotype. The chain carries TRBV30 and TRBJ1-2; the D is unclear. V was clipped by 5 bases and J by 7 bases, with 11 bases between them. Germline-derived CDR1 and CDR2 are GTSNPN and SVGIG (reference sequence). The CDR3 spans 11 residues. Written as DNA, the CDR3 is TGTGCCTGGTCCAGATCCCCTGGCTACACCTTC. Amino acids: CAWSRSPGYTF.

The sample holds many counts of this clonotype. The rearrangement joins TRBV28 to TRBJ2-1, with 12 bases matching TRBD2. Germline V lookup: CDR1 MDHEN, CDR2 SYDVKM. The CDR3 covers 16 residues. V dropped 4 bases and J dropped 3; count of bases not matched to a gene: 4. The CDR3 loop reads CASSSLAGGLYNEQFF. The CDR3 region has the DNA TGTGCCAGCAGTTCGCTAGCGGGAGGGCTCTACAATGAGCAGTTCTTC.

This clonotype showed up just a few times. V gene TRBV5-1 combines with J gene TRBJ2-3; 9 bases line up with TRBD1. The CDR3 consists of 15 residues. Unmatched junction bases numbered 5, after V lost 3 bases and J lost 3 bases. Germline V lookup: CDR1 SGHRS, CDR2 YFSETQ. The CDR3 coding sequence is TGCGCCAGCAGCTCCTCCGGGACAGGGACAGATACGCAGTATTTT. Residues: CASSSSGTGTDTQYF.

The chain recombines TRBV30 with TRBJ1-4; no definite D call. The CDR3 runs to 13 residues. The ends were cut back, 2 bases at V and 10 bases at J, with 14 bases in the middle. The germline gives CDR1 GTSNPN, CDR2 SVGIG (reference sequence). The CDR3, as DNA: TGTGCCTGGAGTACCTCAGGAAATTTAAAACTGTTTTTT. Protein product: CAWSTSGNLKLFF.

This clonotype was detected only a few times. The chain carries TRBV7-9 and TRBJ2-1, with D unclear. Germline CDR1 SEHNR, CDR2 FQNEAQ (reference sequence). The V end was cut by 4 bases, the J end by 4 bases, with 17 bases between. This CDR3 is built from 16 residues. CDR3 loop: CASSSSPLGLYNEQFF. CDR3 bases: TGTGCCAGCAGCTCCTCCCCTTTAGGGCTTTACAATGAGCAGTTCTTC.

This clonotype has at least ten counts. This chain uses TRBV28 with TRBJ2-7, with 10 bases that match TRBD2. Unmatched junction bases numbered 13, after V lost 2 bases and J lost 3 bases. CDR1 is MDHEN and CDR2 is SYDVKM in the germline V gene. This CDR3 region has 18 residues. CDR3 residues: CASSLVQIIAGGHYEQYF. Here the CDR3 DNA reads TGTGCCAGCAGTTTAGTTCAGATTATAGCGGGAGGCCACTACGAGCAGTACTTC. Based on the CDR3 plus reference TRBV28 and TRBJ2-7, the full variable domain is DVKVTQSSRYLVKRTGEKVFLECVQDMDHENMFWYRQDPGLGLRLIYFSYDVKMKEKGDIPEGYSVSREKKERFSLILESASTNQTSMYLCASSLVQIIAGGHYEQYFGPGTRLTVT.

There are many counts of this clonotype. The chain recombines TRBV18 with TRBJ2-2, with D unclear. The length of the CDR3 is 15 residues. V was clipped by 6 bases and J by 0 bases, with 11 bases between them. Germline CDR1 is KGHSH and CDR2 is LQKENI. CDR3 protein: CASSQQDANTGELFF. DNA for the CDR3: TGTGCCAGCTCGCAGCAAGACGCGAACACCGGGGAGCTGTTTTTT.

This clonotype was counted between two and nine times. The chain uses TRBV9 and TRBJ2-5, with 7 bases identical to TRBD1. The V and J ends lost 0 bases and 3 bases, in that order; junction bases with no gene match: 5. The CDR3 runs 15 residues. Germline V gene sequence: CDR1 SGDLS, CDR2 YYNGEE. This CDR3 is CASSVGPTGKETQYF. CDR3 nucleotides: TGTGCCAGCAGCGTAGGCCCGACAGGGAAAGAGACCCAGTACTTC.

V is TRBV3-1 and J is TRBJ1-2; 8 bases fit TRBD1. Germline lookup yields CDR1 LGHDT and CDR2 YNNKEL (reference sequence). The CDR3 has 16 residues. V lost 2 bases to trimming and J lost 8 bases; unmatched junction nucleotides: 13. The CDR3 coding sequence is TGTGCCAGCAGCCAACTAATTGGACAGGGATATAGGGGCTACACCTTC. Its protein product is CASSQLIGQGYRGYTF.

This clonotype has at least ten counts. This chain uses TRBV12-3 or TRBV12-4 with TRBJ1-1; D perhaps matches TRBD1 (6 bases). The V gene lost 4 bases and the J gene lost 4 bases, with 10 bases spanning the gap. The length of the CDR3 is 13 residues. The DNA for the CDR3 is TGTGCCAGCAGTTATGGGACAAGCACTGAAGCTTTCTTT. This gives the protein CASSYGTSTEAFF.